The entry below gives a single T cell receptor beta chain sequence along with its context. Its specific antigen is unknown. It has no much larger one-base neighbor in the sample; base qualities were not kept. The library was obtained by the immunoSEQ multiplex PCR assay. In its TCRdb copy, this immuneACCESS table keeps in-frame sequences only and misses some clones. Where compared with another copy, unresolved V genes explain less than half of these, and the others have no known cause. The sample contains fewer than 100,000 clones, roughly 91% of them found a single time. Clones ranked in the top ten supply about 2.5% of the sample. From a lookup of the germline V gene, CDR1 and CDR2 are SQVTM and ANQGSEA. The germline V end is reduced by 5 bases and the J end by 1 base; junction bases left unmatched: 3. The CDR3 covers 14 residues, taking in both the cysteine and the phenylalanine. Of all the DNA, just the CDR3 is kept, 42 bases in frame from base 1.

The data were obtained in a study of T cell changes during pregnancy in multiple sclerosis (dated by TCRdb to the late 2010s). About the full investigation: In women with multiple sclerosis, the researchers looked at how the T cell repertoire shifted as pregnancy progressed.

The chain was built from TRBV29-1 and TRBJ2-3; TRBD2 matches 10 bases in the middle. The material was peripheral blood, obtained after pregnancy. This receptor was taken from a female donor in good health, enrolled as a control in a pregnancy study. This receptor carries the CDR3 CSVLGTSGTDTQYF. DNA sequence: TGCAGCGTTCTGGGGACTAGCGGCACAGATACGCAGTATTTT.